A selection of T cell receptor beta chains follows, all from one sample in a study of cytomegalovirus exposure and HLA in healthy donors. Assay: immunoSEQ multiplex PCR; the TCRdb copy retains only in-frame clones and omits some. This table holds approximately 160,000 clones, over 80% found once. Sequencing was performed on PBMCs. The source of these receptors is a woman aged 50 to 60 in good health and CMV-seropositive. Both conserved end residues are part of each CDR3.

J,V,CDR3
TRBJ1-4,TRBV4-2,CASSRLNTGGDEKLFF
TRBJ2-4,TRBV9,CASSVGDWVDIQYF
TRBJ2-7,TRBV27,CASSWLGTPYEQYF
TRBJ2-3,TRBV27,CASTSTGTSGTHHKDTQYF
TRBJ2-3,TRBV4-2,CASSQDFSRTDTQYF
TRBJ2-7,TRBV27,CASSSGTGFRYEQYF
-,TRBV7-2,CASSFLQGDEQYF
TRBJ1-2,TRBV7-2,CASSYVRSTYGYTF
TRBJ1-1,TRBV6-6,CASNVGGGETEAFF
TRBJ2-1,TRBV7-9,CASSPWTGGQVEQFF
TRBJ1-5,TRBV28,CASYRQGANQPQHF
TRBJ1-5,TRBV30,CAWSPGPYSNQPQHF
TRBJ2-1,TRBV6-4,CASPDIGTSGRYYNEQFF
TRBJ2-2,TRBV6-5,CASSSGLAGDTGELFF
TRBJ1-2,TRBV19,CASSMFGQGAQNGYTF
TRBJ2-7,TRBV5-6,CASSTRGGEQYF
TRBJ2-5,TRBV11-2,CASSTSAGTQYF
TRBJ2-5,TRBV5-4,CASSRGGQETQYF
TRBJ1-1,TRBV6-1,CASSDPGSPNTEAFF
TRBJ2-1,TRBV19,CASSIQRERNEQFF
TRBJ1-1,TRBV4-2,CASSPRDRGLDTEAFF
TRBJ1-2,TRBV5-1,CASSYSTGTDYGYTF
TRBJ2-3,TRBV9,CASSGRLAGSELSTDTQYF
TRBJ2-7,TRBV4-3,CASSQISGGSSSYEQYF
TRBJ2-7,TRBV2,CASSRLAGGYEQYF
TRBJ2-7,TRBV15,CATSRDRRGLNEQYF
TRBJ1-2,TRBV7-2,CASSQPSGTGLGNYGYTF
TRBJ2-7,TRBV5-1,CASSPDGDFPYEQYF
TRBJ1-2,TRBV27,CASSSETSNYGYTF
TRBJ1-5,TRBV6-1,CASSDTGNNQPQHF
TRBJ1-2,TRBV4-1,CATRGGFGYTF
TRBJ2-3,TRBV7-2,CASSSERLAVNTDTQYF
TRBJ1-1,TRBV5-1,CASSLEGTGAGAFF
TRBJ1-1,TRBV5-6,CASSYRARNTEAFF
TRBJ1-1,TRBV28,CASSLEWNTEAFF
TRBJ2-7,TRBV27,CASSPLGQGAYEQYF
TRBJ2-1,TRBV5-1,CASSLAVSGGYNEQFF
TRBJ1-5,TRBV7-2,CASSWIGTGGFYQPQHF
TRBJ2-2,TRBV14,CASSPFLAGANTGELFF
TRBJ2-5,TRBV18,CASSPRQGQETQYF
TRBJ1-6,TRBV5-1,CASSGRAGDNSPLHF
TRBJ1-1,TRBV28,CASSQIGQGANTEAFF
TRBJ2-2,TRBV29-1,CSVAGGSGELFF
TRBJ1-1,TRBV19,CASKEGQKLNTEAFF
TRBJ1-1,TRBV10-3,CAILGGGTEAFF
TRBJ2-7,TRBV21-1,CASSHHRQGALDEQYF
TRBJ1-2,TRBV4-3,CASSQDAPRSRGYTF
TRBJ2-7,TRBV19,CASGSGTSAYEQYF
TRBJ1-2,TRBV5-4,CASSLKVGSAARGYTF
TRBJ2-3,TRBV18,CASSPPGSRTDTQYF
TRBJ2-2,TRBV7-3,CASSTDRGGTGELFF